The 32 T cell receptor beta chains in this list originate from one sample, sequenced in a study of control samples from healthy donors and cancer patients. The repertoire was sequenced with immunoSEQ multiplex PCR; TCRdb's copy has only in-frame clones and lacks some. The sample includes 150,000 to 200,000 clones, more than 85% of them seen just once. The sequenced material came from blood. Every receptor here comes from a woman in her thirties or forties in good health.

This sequence joins TRBV2 and TRBJ2-1; 9 positions agree with TRBD2. The CDR3 covers 14 residues. The V gene end was trimmed by 8 bases and the J gene end by 5 bases; junction bases not matched to a gene: 7. Germline V CDR1 and CDR2: SNHLY, FYNNEI. In DNA form, the CDR3 reads TGTGCCAGCCCCGGACTAGCGAGGAACAATGAGCAGTTCTTC. This codes for CASPGLARNNEQFF.

The chain's CDR3 is CASSLLRAGGYTF. In DNA form, the CDR3 reads TGTGCCAGCAGTTTATTGAGGGCGGGTGGCTACACCTTC. The chain has TRBV12-3 or TRBV12-4 and TRBJ1-2; D not certain. CDR3 length: 13 residues. The V end was cut by 2 bases, the J end by 7 bases, with 11 bases between.

The chain recombines TRBV18 with TRBJ2-3; the D gene is possibly TRBD1 (6 bases). With 2 bases removed from V and 3 bases from J, the gap between germline ends came to 12 bases. Germline CDR1 reads KGHSH; CDR2 reads LQKENI. The CDR3 loop spans 15 amino acids. Here the CDR3 reads CASSPSGVGTDTQYF. CDR3 nucleotides: TGTGCCAGCTCACCATCAGGGGTCGGGACAGATACGCAGTATTTT. Using reference TRBV18 and TRBJ2-3 for the parts outside the CDR3, the full variable domain is NAGVMQNPRHLVRRRGQEARLRCSPMKGHSHVYWYRQLPEEGLKFMVYLQKENIIDESGMPKERFSAEFPKEGPSILRIQQVVRGDSAAYFCASSPSGVGTDTQYFGPGTRLTVL.

This clone was seen only once. The rearrangement joins TRBV10-3 to TRBJ2-7; the D call may be TRBD1 or TRBD2 (5 bases each). The ends were cut back, 3 bases at V and 0 bases at J, with 9 bases in the middle. The CDR3 loop spans 14 amino acids. Germline V lookup: CDR1 ENHRY, CDR2 SYGVKD. CDR3 residues: CAISERGDSYEQYF. The CDR3 region has the DNA TGTGCCATCAGTGAAAGAGGGGACTCCTACGAGCAGTACTTC.

The rearrangement joins TRBV11-2 to TRBJ2-1; TRBD2 agrees at 14 bases. This CDR3 region has 19 residues. CDR1 and CDR2 (germline): SGHAT, FQNNGV. Unmatched junction bases numbered 12, after V lost 5 bases and J lost 3 bases. CDR3 sequence: CASSARLAGGITLYNEQFF. In DNA, the CDR3 is TGTGCCAGCAGCGCCCGACTAGCGGGGGGGATAACCCTCTACAATGAGCAGTTCTTC.

V gene TRBV9 combines with J gene TRBJ1-1; D is uncertain. This CDR3 has 14 amino acids. Per the germline V gene, CDR1 is SGDLS and CDR2 is YYNGEE. V lost 0 bases and J 0 bases, leaving 6 bases between the germline ends. The CDR3, as DNA: TGTGCCAGCAGCGTAGGGGTCGTGAACACTGAAGCTTTCTTT. It codes for CASSVGVVNTEAFF.

In regard to this clone: A junction boundary mismatches the germline segment, possibly from a read error. The chain has TRBV7-9 and TRBJ1-6, with 8 positions matching TRBD1. The CDR3 length is 13 residues. The germline V gene has CDR1 SEHNR and CDR2 FQNEAQ (reference sequence). The CDR3, as DNA: TGTGCCAGCAGCGGACAGGGAGATTCTCCCCTCCACTTT. It yields the protein CASSGQGDSPLHF.

V gene TRBV12-3 or TRBV12-4 combines with J gene TRBJ2-1; 9 bases align to TRBD1. The trim removed 3 bases at V and 8 bases at J, leaving 2 bases unmatched. The CDR3 is 13 residues long. The CDR3 DNA reads as TGTGCCAGCAGTTTGGACAGGGGTGATGAGCAGTTCTTC. Translating gives CASSLDRGDEQFF.

CDR3 in amino acids: CASSDFGLHF. For the CDR3, the DNA is TGTGCCAGCAGTGATTTTGGACTCCACTTT. V gene TRBV6-1 combines with J gene TRBJ1-6; D gene ambiguous. This CDR3 has 10 residues. Germline V lookup: CDR1 MNHNS, CDR2 SASEGT. Trimming cost V 3 bases and J 16 bases, with 7 bases left between them.

This clone was counted once. The J gene is TRBJ2-6, the V gene TRBV27, with D unclear. The CDR3 loop spans 14 amino acids. V shed 5 bases and J shed 0 bases, with 5 bases lying between them. In germline, CDR1 is MNHEY, CDR2 SMNVEV (reference sequence). The CDR3 coding sequence is TGTGCCAGCAGTCGGGCCTCTGGGGCCAACGTCCTGACTTTC. This encodes CASSRASGANVLTF.

The chain links TRBV6-1 to TRBJ1-1; D gene ambiguous. In germline, CDR1 is MNHNS, CDR2 SASEGT. The ends were cut back, 1 base at V and 7 bases at J, with 4 bases in the middle. This CDR3 comprises 11 residues. CDR3: CASSEGFEAFF. The CDR3 region has the DNA TGTGCCAGCAGTGAAGGGTTTGAAGCTTTCTTT.

V gene TRBV5-4 combines with J gene TRBJ2-3, with D maybe TRBD2 (5 bases). The CDR3 runs 15 residues. Germline CDR1 and CDR2: SGHNT and YYREEE (reference sequence). V was shortened by 1 base and J by 5 bases, with 14 bases between the two germline ends. For the CDR3, the DNA is TGTGCCAGCAGCTTGCAGGATGAGGGCGAAGATACGCAGTATTTT. Protein sequence: CASSLQDEGEDTQYF.

This clone was seen once. V usage is TRBV5-1 and J usage is TRBJ1-6; TRBD1 matches 10 bases. This CDR3 has 16 residues. Germline-derived CDR1 and CDR2 are SGHRS and YFSETQ. V was clipped by 0 bases and J by 6 bases; unmatched bases: 3. CDR3 bases: TGCGCCAGCAGCTTGGGACAGGGGGCGGGTAATTCACCCCTCCACTTT. This codes for CASSLGQGAGNSPLHF.

J is TRBJ2-3 and V is TRBV7-9; TRBD1 agrees at 10 bases. Germline-derived CDR1 and CDR2 are SEHNR and FQNEAQ (reference sequence). This CDR3 comprises 17 residues. The V segment lost 2 bases and the J segment 0 bases; nucleotides outside the gene matches: 5. The CDR3 DNA follows: TGTGCCAGCAGCTTAAGGGGACAGGGGCTAAGCACAGATACGCAGTATTTT. Amino acid sequence: CASSLRGQGLSTDTQYF.

CDR3 residues: CASSPTGLRNTIYF. The CDR3 DNA reads as TGTGCCAGCAGCCCCACGGGCCTCAGGAACACCATATATTTT. The chain employs TRBV3-1 (or the pseudogene TRBV3-2) and TRBJ1-3; no clear D. The CDR3 is made up of 14 amino acids. Trimming pared 4 bases from V and 7 bases from J, leaving 14 bases between. The germline gives CDR1 LGHDT, CDR2 YNNKEL (reference sequence).

V usage is TRBV7-3 and J usage is TRBJ2-5; D is possibly TRBD1 or TRBD2 (6 bases each). Germline CDR1 reads SGHTA; CDR2 reads FQGTGA. This CDR3 has 14 residues. V was pared by 5 bases and J by 5 bases, with 15 bases between. DNA for the CDR3: TGTGCCAGCAGCCCCACGGGGGCACAGGAGACCCAGTACTTC. It codes for CASSPTGAQETQYF. The full variable domain, rest sourced from reference TRBV7-3 and TRBJ2-5, is GAGVSQTPSNKVTEKGKYVELRCDPISGHTALYWYRQSLGQGPEFLIYFQGTGAADDSGLPNDRFFAVRPEGSVSTLKIQRTERGDSAVYLCASSPTGAQETQYFGPGTRLLVL.

The CDR3 loop reads CASSTKAGGELFF. The CDR3 bases are TGTGCCAGCAGCACGAAGGCGGGGGGGGAGCTGTTTTTT. The chain joins TRBV7-8 to TRBJ2-2; TRBD2 might be the D (6 bases). With 5 bases removed from V and 8 bases from J, the gap between germline ends came to 12 bases. The CDR3 loop spans 13 amino acids. Per germline, CDR1 SGHVS and CDR2 FQNEAQ.

V is TRBV5-1 and J is TRBJ2-3; 16 bases agree with TRBD2. With 4 bases clipped from V and 5 bases from J, the junction kept 4 bases outside the gene matches. Germline values: CDR1 SGHRS, CDR2 YFSETQ. The CDR3 is 16 amino acids. CDR3 sequence: CASSPGTSGGVDTQYF. The CDR3 DNA is TGCGCCAGCAGCCCCGGGACTAGCGGGGGGGTAGATACGCAGTATTTT.

A note on this clone: A read error may account for a junction end that differs from germline. V gene TRBV19 combines with J gene TRBJ2-1; 8 bases are shared with TRBD1. Germline V gene data show CDR1 as LNHDA and CDR2 as SQIVND (reference sequence). CDR3 length: 18 residues. CDR3 DNA sequence: TGTGCCAGTAGTATGATAACAGGGGGAATCCCCTCCCACAATGAGCAGTTCTTC. This translates into CASSMITGGIPSHNEQFF.

J is TRBJ1-1 and V is TRBV12-5; the match to TRBD1 covers 10 bases. The CDR3 is 14 residues long. Looked up from germline, CDR1 is LGHNT and CDR2 is FRNRAP. V was clipped by 5 bases and J by 3 bases; unmatched bases: 3. CDR3 in DNA: TGTGCTAGTGGTCCCGGGACAGGGGACACTGAAGCTTTCTTT. Its protein is CASGPGTGDTEAFF.

A single count supports this clone. CDR3 in DNA: TGTGCCAGCAGCTTGTCCCCGCAAGAGACCCAGTACTTC. Translated, it gives CASSLSPQETQYF. The chain links TRBV5-4 to TRBJ2-5; D remains unclear. V was shortened by 1 base and J by 2 bases, with 6 bases between the two germline ends. The germline gives CDR1 SGHNT, CDR2 YYREEE (reference sequence). There are 13 residues in the CDR3.

V gene TRBV14 combines with J gene TRBJ2-1; a weak D match, TRBD2 (6 bases). This CDR3 has 17 residues. Trimming removed 3 bases from V and 1 base from J, with 16 bases in between. CDR1 and CDR2 from the germline V gene are SGHDN and FVKESK. CDR3 sequence reads: CASSHLIRGGSYNEQFF. CDR3 nucleotides: TGTGCCAGCAGCCATTTGATCCGGGGAGGATCCTACAATGAGCAGTTCTTC.

The genes are TRBV2 and TRBJ2-1, with no clear D. Germline V gene lookup returns CDR1 SNHLY and CDR2 FYNNEI. Trimming removed 1 base from V and 2 bases from J, with 9 bases in between. CDR3 length: 15 residues. CDR3 in amino acids: CASSEGDAAYNEQFF. The DNA of the CDR3 is TGTGCCAGCAGTGAAGGAGACGCAGCCTACAATGAGCAGTTCTTC.

The V gene is TRBV5-1, the J gene TRBJ2-3; tentative D call: TRBD1 (6 bases). This CDR3 region has 13 residues. Trimming stripped 4 bases from V and 6 bases from J, with 12 bases between. The germline CDR1 and CDR2 sequences are SGHRS and YFSETQ. As DNA, the CDR3 is TGCGCCAGCAGCCATAAGGGGGACGATACGCAGTATTTT. Translation gives CASSHKGDDTQYF. Complete variable domain (other parts from reference TRBV5-1 and TRBJ2-3): KAGVTQTPRYLIKTRGQQVTLSCSPISGHRSVSWYQQTPGQGLQFLFEYFSETQRNKGNFPGRFSGRQFSNSRSEMNVSTLELGDSALYLCASSHKGDDTQYFGPGTRLTVL.

This clone was counted a single time. The rearrangement uses TRBV4-1 and TRBJ1-2; 8 bases match TRBD1. The CDR3 runs to 17 residues. Unmatched junction bases numbered 12, after V lost 1 base and J lost 5 bases. Germline V lookup: CDR1 MGHRA, CDR2 YSYEKL. The CDR3 sequence is CASSQAVRQGIRYGYTF. The CDR3 bases are TGCGCCAGCAGCCAAGCGGTGCGACAGGGGATAAGGTATGGCTACACCTTC.

The chain employs TRBV3-1 (or the pseudogene TRBV3-2) and TRBJ2-5; the D call may be TRBD1 or TRBD2 (6 bases each). Germline CDR1 and CDR2: LGHDT and YNNKEL (reference sequence). Trimming took off 1 base at V and 6 bases at J, with 12 bases between the two ends. CDR3 size: 14 residues. CDR3 nucleotide sequence: TGTGCCAGCAGCCAAGGTGGAGGGGGAAAGACCCAGTACTTC. Protein sequence: CASSQGGGGKTQYF.

The chain uses TRBV7-9 and TRBJ1-4; TRBD1 matches at 9 bases. The CDR3 loop spans 16 amino acids. V dropped 0 bases and J dropped 5; count of bases not matched to a gene: 4. Germline CDR1 and CDR2: SEHNR and FQNEAQ (reference sequence). This CDR3 is CASSLALGTGNEKLFF. The CDR3, as DNA: TGTGCCAGCAGCTTAGCGCTGGGGACAGGGAATGAAAAACTGTTTTTT.

This rearrangement joins TRBV2 to TRBJ2-3, with D unresolved. The CDR3 totals 12 residues. Trimming took off 5 bases at V and 2 bases at J, with 5 bases between the two ends. Germline CDR1 SNHLY, CDR2 FYNNEI. CDR3 loop: CASSFYTDTQYF. The CDR3 DNA reads TGTGCCAGCAGTTTTTACACAGATACGCAGTATTTT.

The DNA of the CDR3 is TGTGCCAGCAGCCGTCGACAGAACACTGAAGCTTTCTTT. Its translation: CASSRRQNTEAFF. The rearrangement links TRBV3-1 (or the pseudogene TRBV3-2) to TRBJ1-1, with no clear D. V gave up 4 bases and J gave up 1 base, with 7 bases separating them. Germline lookup yields CDR1 LGHDT and CDR2 YNNKEL (reference sequence). The CDR3 has 13 amino acids.

The count of this clone is one. The gene calls are TRBV4-1 and TRBJ2-1; 7 bases align to TRBD2. CDR3 length: 16 residues. V lost 0 bases to trimming and J lost 6 bases; unmatched junction nucleotides: 8. The germline gives CDR1 MGHRA, CDR2 YSYEKL. This CDR3 is CASSQEGSWGGNEQFF. Here the CDR3 DNA reads TGCGCCAGCAGCCAAGAAGGGTCTTGGGGGGGCAATGAGCAGTTCTTC.

The CDR3, as DNA: TGTGCCAGCAGCTTCTTTCAGAGCTCCTACGAGCAGTACTTC. Translating gives CASSFFQSSYEQYF. The chain couples TRBV5-6 to TRBJ2-7; D ambiguous. The germline gives CDR1 SGHDT, CDR2 YYEEEE. The CDR3 spans 14 residues. Trimming removed 2 bases at V and 0 bases at J, with 9 bases between. Looking up the rest from reference TRBV5-6 and TRBJ2-7 gives the full variable domain: DAGVTQSPTHLIKTRGQQVTLRCSPKSGHDTVSWYQQALGQGPQFIFQYYEEEERQRGNFPDRFSGHQFPNYSSELNVNALLLGDSALYLCASSFFQSSYEQYFGPGTRLTVT.

This clone was seen once. The chain combines TRBV4-1 with TRBJ2-5; no clear D. With 1 base removed from V and 5 bases from J, the gap between germline ends came to 8 bases. The CDR3 has 13 residues. CDR1 and CDR2 from the germline V gene are MGHRA and YSYEKL. In nucleotides, the CDR3 is TGCGCCAGCAGCCAAGCAGGAGAGGAGACCCAGTACTTC. Protein product: CASSQAGEETQYF.